The entry below describes one T cell receptor beta chain. This clonotype has just a few counts. The clone's antigen remains unknown. No clone much larger than this one lies a single base away; base qualities are absent. This record belongs to a study of T cells in Graves' hyperthyroidism and ophthalmopathy (dated by TCRdb to between 2017 and 2020). With regard to the full study: Peripheral blood samples were taken at the time of initial diagnosis, prior to any treatment. To identify distinguishing TCR V-J signatures, a discovery cohort of about 100 patients was used, comprising approximately 40 with Graves' ophthalmopathy and 55 to 65 with stable Graves' hyperthyroidism. Whether ophthalmopathy could be predicted prospectively was tested in an independent validation cohort made up of 18 to 20 hyperthyroidism patients plus 17 patients who later progressed to ophthalmopathy. The 100 or so discovery patients were randomly divided into training and test sets at a 7:3 ratio. The study also compared thyroid tissue and blood T-cell repertoires from five or six Graves' hyperthyroidism patients. Once sampling was done, hyperthyroidism patients were given methimazole at a starting dose of 30 mg daily, whereas ophthalmopathy patients were given high-dose intravenous methylprednisolone. TCR Vbeta CDR3 sequencing of 135 peripheral blood samples (approximately 44 ophthalmopathy, under 80 hyperthyroidism and roughly 17 progressor patients) is reported in the paper.

Summary of the overall study and its limitations: Sample size was not statistically predetermined, and investigators were not blinded to group allocation. During validation, the model predicted progression to ophthalmopathy a median of around 7 months ahead of onset, with almost 71% sensitivity and around 72% specificity. Blood samples also contained most of the expanded thyroid clonotypes (frequency above 0.001), which suggests that blood repertoires may reflect thyroid immune responses. A 13 V-J signature model separated ophthalmopathy from stable hyperthyroidism, with nearly 90% sensitivity and roughly 84% specificity in cross-validation and 80%/75% in testing.

The TCR beta CDR3 regions were amplified from RNA transcripts. For the first round of RT-PCR on the TCR CDR3, the HTBI primer set was used together with the Qiagen OneStep RT-PCR kit. Libraries were constructed in a second round of multiplex PCR, after which size selection and purification were carried out. The libraries were sequenced on an Illumina HiSeq2000 using paired-end 100 bp reads. The paper's processing steps were these. Raw data were processed with SOAPnuke, discarding reads with adapters, uncalled bases, mean Phred below 15, or no exact constant-primer or identifier match. High-quality paired reads were merged using COPE v1.2.5, and each unique nucleotide sequence was defined as a clonotype. MiTCR v1.1 was used to align the clonotypes against IMGT TRBV, TRBD and TRBJ reference segments. The analysis included only V-J combinations with a frequency above 0.0001, which together covered 99% to 99.2% of the repertoires. The TCS score was defined as F50 (clonal expansion) divided by E x V (chaos), with BLOSUM62-based TCRdist calculated between CDR3 peptides within each V-J. Welch's t-statistics and random forest reduced fewer than 600 V-J features to 10 to 15, which were used in a naive Bayes classifier (R e1071). TCRdb reworked the public reads: Q25 trimming with fastp, MiXCR clone assembly, productive beta chains retained. Rows matching on CDR3 protein sequence are summarized as one entry with the most common DNA and genes. These V and J calls derive from TCRdb rather than the authors' analysis. The table for this sample lists a few hundred thousand distinct CDR3 sequences; about an eighth of them were counted only once. Together, the top ten hold approximately 5.3% of the sample.

A patient counted as having stable Graves' hyperthyroidism if no progression to ophthalmopathy occurred over 18 months of follow-up. Hyperthyroidism patients were newly diagnosed, had a disease duration of under 2 months, and were aged 18 to 65 years. Any patient with an uncontrolled infection, another autoimmune disease, pregnancy or lactation was excluded. Diagnoses relied on clinical symptoms, serum thyroxine and TRAb, thyroid ultrasound and orbital computed tomography. PBMCs were isolated from 10 ml of fresh peripheral blood by Ficoll-Paque density gradient centrifugation. Total RNA was extracted using Trizol reagent, and RNA quality was assessed on an Agilent 2100 Bioanalyzer. The specimen sequenced was blood. This TCR derives from a young woman with Graves' hyperthyroidism.

Here is the DNA: TGTGCCAGCAGTTTGAGTTCGGGGCCCCAGCATTTT. This encodes CASSLSSGPQHF. The V and J segments used are TRBV7-9 and TRBJ1-5, with the D segment identity uncertain. The CDR3 sequence holds 12 residues, the cysteine and phenylalanine included. Only the CDR3 region is kept as DNA, spanning 36 bases read in frame from base 1. CDR1 and CDR2, looked up from the germline V gene (reference sequence), are SEHNR and FQNEAQ. V is reduced by 6 bases and J by 9 bases, leaving a spacing of 12 bases between them.